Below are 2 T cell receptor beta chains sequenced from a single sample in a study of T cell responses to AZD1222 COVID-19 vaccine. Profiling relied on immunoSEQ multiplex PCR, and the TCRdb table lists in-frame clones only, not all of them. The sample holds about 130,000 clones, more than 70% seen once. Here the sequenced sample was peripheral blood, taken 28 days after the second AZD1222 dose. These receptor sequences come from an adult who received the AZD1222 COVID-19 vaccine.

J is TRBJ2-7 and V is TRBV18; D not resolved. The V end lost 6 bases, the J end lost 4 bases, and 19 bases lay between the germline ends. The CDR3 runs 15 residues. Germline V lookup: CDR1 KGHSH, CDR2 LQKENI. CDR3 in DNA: TGTGCCAGCTCCCAATCTGCCGCGGCGGCGTACGAGCAGTACTTC. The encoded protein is CASSQSAAAAYEQYF.

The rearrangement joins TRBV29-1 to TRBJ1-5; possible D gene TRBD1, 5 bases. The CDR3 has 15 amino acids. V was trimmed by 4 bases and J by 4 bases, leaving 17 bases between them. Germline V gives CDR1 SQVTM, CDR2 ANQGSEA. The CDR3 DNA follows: TGCAGCGTTGTAGAGGGAGTAGGGGAAAATCAGCCCCAGCATTTT. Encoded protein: CSVVEGVGENQPQHF.